What follows are 2 T cell receptor beta chains derived from one specimen sequenced in a study of shared T cell receptors in the human thymus. Profiling relied on immunoSEQ multiplex PCR, and the TCRdb table lists in-frame clones only, not all of them. The sample lists hundreds of thousands of clones; around three quarters were seen once. The same data also went into a second study, on human thymus T cells.

Sequenced sample: thymocytes. The receptors were sampled from a boy under two years old with a congenital heart defect.

This chain connects TRBV19 to TRBJ2-1, with TRBD1 identical over 8 bases. The CDR3 contains 15 residues. From germline, CDR1 is LNHDA and CDR2 SQIVND (reference sequence). With V trimmed by 3 bases and J by 8 bases, 9 bases remained unmatched. CDR3 amino acids: CASSILRGRGHEQFF. The CDR3 DNA reads TGTGCCAGTAGTATCCTGAGGGGCAGGGGGCATGAGCAGTTCTTC.

In this sample, this clone turned up once. This chain uses TRBV6-4 with TRBJ1-2; D remains ambiguous. V lost 0 bases and J 2 bases, leaving 7 bases between the germline ends. This CDR3 has 14 residues. Germline CDR1 is MRHNA and CDR2 is SNTAGT. The CDR3 DNA follows: TGTGCCAGCAGTGACTCGGGAGGGAACTATGGCTACACCTTC. Translation: CASSDSGGNYGYTF.